This TCR beta chain was captured in a study of T cells in Graves' hyperthyroidism and ophthalmopathy. Amplified TCR beta CDR3 regions came from RNA transcripts. During a first-round RT-PCR of the TCR CDR3, the HTBI primer set was used. A single record per CDR3 protein comes from TCRdb applying MiXCR to the multiplex PCR reads. The table includes 550,000 to 650,000 distinct CDR3 sequences, around 13% detected once. The germline V gene encodes CDR1 SGHRS and CDR2 YFSETQ. This CDR3 is 15 amino acids long. This clonotype was picked up many times. Its ends do not fully match the called genes, so a read error is possible.

This clonotype was obtained from a woman in her 30s with Graves' hyperthyroidism that later progressed to Graves' ophthalmopathy. The sequenced sample was blood. The V call is TRBV5-1, the J call TRBJ2-1, with D tentatively TRBD2 (7 bases). CDR3 sequence (DNA): TGTGCCAGCAGCTTGGCGGGGGCCTCCTACAATGAGCAGTTCTTC. It is translated as CASSLAGASYNEQFF. The full variable domain, in which reference TRBV5-1 and TRBJ2-1 provide the parts outside the CDR3, is KAGVTQTPRYLIKTRGQQVTLSCSPISGHRSVSWYQQTPGQGLQFLFEYFSETQRNKGNFPGRFSGRQFSNSRSEMNVSTLELGDSALYLCASSLAGASYNEQFFGPGTRLTVL.